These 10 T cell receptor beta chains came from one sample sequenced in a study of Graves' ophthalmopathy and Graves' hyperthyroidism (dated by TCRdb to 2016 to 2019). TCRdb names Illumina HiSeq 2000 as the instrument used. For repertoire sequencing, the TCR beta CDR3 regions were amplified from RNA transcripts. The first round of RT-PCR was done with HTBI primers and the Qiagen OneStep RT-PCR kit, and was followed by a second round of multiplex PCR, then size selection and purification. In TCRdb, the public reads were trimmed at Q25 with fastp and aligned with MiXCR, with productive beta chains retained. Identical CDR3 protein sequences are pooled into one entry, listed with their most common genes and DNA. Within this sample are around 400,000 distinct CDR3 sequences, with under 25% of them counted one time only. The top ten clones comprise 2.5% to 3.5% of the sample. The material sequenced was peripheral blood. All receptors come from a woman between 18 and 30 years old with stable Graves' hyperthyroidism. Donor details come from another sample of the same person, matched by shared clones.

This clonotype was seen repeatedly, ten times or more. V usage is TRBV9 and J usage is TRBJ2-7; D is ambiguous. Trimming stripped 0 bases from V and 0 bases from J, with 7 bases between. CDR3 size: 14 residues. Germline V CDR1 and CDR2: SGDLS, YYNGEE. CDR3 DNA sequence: TGTGCCAGCAGCGTAGGGGGTGACTCCTACGAGCAGTACTTC. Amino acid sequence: CASSVGGDSYEQYF.

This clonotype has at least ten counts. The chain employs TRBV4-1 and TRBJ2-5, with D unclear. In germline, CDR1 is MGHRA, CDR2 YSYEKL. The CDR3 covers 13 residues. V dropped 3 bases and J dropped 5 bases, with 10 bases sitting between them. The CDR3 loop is CASSQYPRETQYF. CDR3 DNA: TGCGCCAGCAGCCAGTACCCAAGGGAGACCCAGTACTTC.

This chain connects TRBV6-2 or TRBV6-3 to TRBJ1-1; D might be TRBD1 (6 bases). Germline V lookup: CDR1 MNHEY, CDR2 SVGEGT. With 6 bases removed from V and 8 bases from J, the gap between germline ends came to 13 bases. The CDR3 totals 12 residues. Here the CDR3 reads CASRRGHFEAFF. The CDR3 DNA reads TGTGCCAGCAGGCGGGGGCATTTCGAAGCTTTCTTT.

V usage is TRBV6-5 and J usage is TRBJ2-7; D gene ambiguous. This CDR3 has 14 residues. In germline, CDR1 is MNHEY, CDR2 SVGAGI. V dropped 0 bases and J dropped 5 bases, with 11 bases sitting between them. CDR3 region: CASSYSRSNHEQYF. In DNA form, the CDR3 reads TGTGCCAGCAGTTACTCGAGGAGTAACCACGAGCAGTACTTC.

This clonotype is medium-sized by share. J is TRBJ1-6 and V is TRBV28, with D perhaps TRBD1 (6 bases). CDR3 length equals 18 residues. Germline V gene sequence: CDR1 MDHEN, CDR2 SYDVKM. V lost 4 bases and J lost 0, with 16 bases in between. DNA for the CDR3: TGTGCCAGCAGTTCGGCGGGGACATACAGCTCCTATAATTCACCCCTCCACTTT. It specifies CASSSAGTYSSYNSPLHF.

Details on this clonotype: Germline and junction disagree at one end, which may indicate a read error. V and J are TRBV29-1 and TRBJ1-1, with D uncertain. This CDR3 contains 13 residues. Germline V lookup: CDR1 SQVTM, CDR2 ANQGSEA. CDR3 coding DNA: TGCAGCGTTGAAGGGCTAGTGAACACTGATGCTTTCTTT. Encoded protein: CSVEGLVNTDAFF.

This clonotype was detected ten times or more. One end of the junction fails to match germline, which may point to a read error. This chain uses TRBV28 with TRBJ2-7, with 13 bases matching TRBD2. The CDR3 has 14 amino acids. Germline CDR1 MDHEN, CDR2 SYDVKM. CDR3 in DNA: TGTGCCAGCAGTTCCGCCGGGACTAGCGGGACTGGTTCCTTC. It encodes CASSSAGTSGTGSF.

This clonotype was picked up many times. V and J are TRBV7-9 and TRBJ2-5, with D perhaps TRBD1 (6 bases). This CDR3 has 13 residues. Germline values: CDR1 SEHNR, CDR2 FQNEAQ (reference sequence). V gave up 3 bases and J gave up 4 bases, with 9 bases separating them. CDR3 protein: CASSFQGLETQYF. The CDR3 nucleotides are TGTGCCAGCAGCTTCCAGGGGTTAGAGACCCAGTACTTC.

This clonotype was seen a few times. CDR3 protein: CSAPGTSDTKQFF. CDR3 DNA sequence: TGCAGTGCCCCAGGGACTAGCGATACAAAGCAGTTCTTC. V is TRBV20-1 and J is TRBJ2-1; TRBD2 aligns across 10 bases. Germline lookup yields CDR1 DFQATT and CDR2 SNEGSKA (reference sequence). V trimming: 6 bases; J trimming: 11 bases; junction bases outside the gene matches: 10. This CDR3 region has 13 residues.

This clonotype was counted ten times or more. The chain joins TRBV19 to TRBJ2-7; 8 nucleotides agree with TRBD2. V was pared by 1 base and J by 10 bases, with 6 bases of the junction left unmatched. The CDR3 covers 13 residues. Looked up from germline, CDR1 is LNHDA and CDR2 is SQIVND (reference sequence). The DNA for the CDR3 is TGTGCCAGTAGTATAGGGTCGGGGGGGCGACAGTACTTC. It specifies CASSIGSGGRQYF.